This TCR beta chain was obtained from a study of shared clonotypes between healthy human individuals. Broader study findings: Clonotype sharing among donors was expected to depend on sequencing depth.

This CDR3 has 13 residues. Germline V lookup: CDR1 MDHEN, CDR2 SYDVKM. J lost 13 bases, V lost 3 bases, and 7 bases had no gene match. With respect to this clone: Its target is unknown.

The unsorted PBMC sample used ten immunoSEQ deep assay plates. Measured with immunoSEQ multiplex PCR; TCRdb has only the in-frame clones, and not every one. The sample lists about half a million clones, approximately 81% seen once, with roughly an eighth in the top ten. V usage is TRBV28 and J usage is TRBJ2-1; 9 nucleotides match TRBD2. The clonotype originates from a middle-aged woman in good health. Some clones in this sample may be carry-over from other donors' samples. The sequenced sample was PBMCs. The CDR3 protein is CASSLASGNQQFF. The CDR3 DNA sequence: TGTGCCAGCAGTTTGGCTAGCGGGAATCAACAGTTCTTC. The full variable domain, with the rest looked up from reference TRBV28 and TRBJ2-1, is DVKVTQSSRYLVKRTGEKVFLECVQDMDHENMFWYRQDPGLGLRLIYFSYDVKMKEKGDIPEGYSVSREKKERFSLILESASTNQTSMYLCASSLASGNQQFFGPGTRLTVL.